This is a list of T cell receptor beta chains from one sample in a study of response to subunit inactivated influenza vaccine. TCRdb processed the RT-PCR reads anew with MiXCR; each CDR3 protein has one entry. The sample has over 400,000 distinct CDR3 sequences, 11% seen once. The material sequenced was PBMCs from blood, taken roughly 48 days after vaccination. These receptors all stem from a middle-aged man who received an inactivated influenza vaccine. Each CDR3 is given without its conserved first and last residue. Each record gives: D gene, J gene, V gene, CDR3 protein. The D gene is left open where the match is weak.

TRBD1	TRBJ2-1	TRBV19	ASSIDPRGKRSYNEQF
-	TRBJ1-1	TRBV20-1	SARGEAF
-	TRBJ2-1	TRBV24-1	ATSDTGQFSYNEQF
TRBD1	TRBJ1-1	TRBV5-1	ASSLLGTGLTEAF
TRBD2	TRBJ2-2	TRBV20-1	SASGGASTGELF
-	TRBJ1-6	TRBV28	ASRREGAGLGSPLH
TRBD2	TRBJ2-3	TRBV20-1	SAPKTRGLGTDTQY
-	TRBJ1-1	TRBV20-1	SARERGNTEAF
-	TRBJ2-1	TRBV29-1	SGRDLSYNEQF
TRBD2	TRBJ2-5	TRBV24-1	ATSDTGGDQETQY
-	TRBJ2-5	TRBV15	ATRERIQETQY
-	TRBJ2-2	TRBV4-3	ASSQEVDYSGTGELF
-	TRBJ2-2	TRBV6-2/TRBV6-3	ASRYRDGPTGELF
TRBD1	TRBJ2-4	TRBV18	ASSPTGQKKNIQY
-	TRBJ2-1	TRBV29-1	SVAGVPSSYNEQF
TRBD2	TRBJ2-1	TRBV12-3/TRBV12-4	ASSLEPGLGFEQF
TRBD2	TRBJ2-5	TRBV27	ASRGLAGAPTETQY
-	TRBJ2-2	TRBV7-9	ASSPGGSTNTGELF
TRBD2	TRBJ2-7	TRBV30	AWSGLAGEYEQY
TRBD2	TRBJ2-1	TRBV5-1	ASSSRVAGAYNEQF
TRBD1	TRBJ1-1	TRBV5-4	ASSGKDRGSTEAF
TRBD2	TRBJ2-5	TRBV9	ASSVFPGTSFRETQY
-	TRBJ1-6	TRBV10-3	AISERQNNSPLH
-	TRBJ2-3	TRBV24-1	ATGGPGGTDTQY
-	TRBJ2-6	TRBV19	ATVKTSGANVLT
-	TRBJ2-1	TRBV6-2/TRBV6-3	ASSRALETDEQF
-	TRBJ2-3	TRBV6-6	ASRKRDGDTQY
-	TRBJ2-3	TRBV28	ASSSGLPTDTQY
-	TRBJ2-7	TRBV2	ASSASAGWEQY
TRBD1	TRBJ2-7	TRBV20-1	SAAQDRGRSY
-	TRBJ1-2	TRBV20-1	SAGDPGTYGYT
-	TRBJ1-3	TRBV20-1	SARPRLARGNTIY
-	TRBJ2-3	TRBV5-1	ASSLWSGVNLDTQY
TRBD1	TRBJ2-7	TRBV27	ASSLRGGDRGPYEQY
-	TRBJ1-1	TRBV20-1	SARDGGLGTEAF
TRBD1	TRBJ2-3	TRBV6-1	ASRDGTVSSDTQY
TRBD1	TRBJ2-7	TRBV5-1	ASSSVGQSSYEQY
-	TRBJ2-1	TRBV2	ASSQSAASSYNEQF
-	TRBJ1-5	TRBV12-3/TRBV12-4	ASRYGTLSNQPQH
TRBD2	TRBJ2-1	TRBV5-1	ASSDPSRGANNEQF
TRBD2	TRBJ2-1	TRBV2	ASKEASGGYNEQF
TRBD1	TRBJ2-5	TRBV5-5	ASSWGTAQETQY
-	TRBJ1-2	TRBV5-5	ASSLEGYGYT
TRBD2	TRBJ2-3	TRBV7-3	ASSAGGLAGRTDTQY
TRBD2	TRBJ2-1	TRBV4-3	ASSQGATSGVNEQF
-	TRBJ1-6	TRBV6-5	ASSYSAGNNSPLH
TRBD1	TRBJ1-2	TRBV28	ASSFAPGQGNYGYT
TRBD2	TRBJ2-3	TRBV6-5	ASSYSRVFSGRDADTQY
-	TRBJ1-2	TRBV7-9	ASSLVGRDGYT
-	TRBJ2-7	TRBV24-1	ATSVGGEQY
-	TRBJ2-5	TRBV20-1	SASRRGTTGETQY
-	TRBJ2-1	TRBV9	ASSVGIGSLTEHF
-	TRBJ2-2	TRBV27	ASSLSFLNFPGELF
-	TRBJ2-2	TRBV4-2	ASSQQTGANTGELF
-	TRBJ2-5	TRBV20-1	SAHLFQETQY
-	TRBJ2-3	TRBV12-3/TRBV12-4	ASSSLGRGSTDTQY
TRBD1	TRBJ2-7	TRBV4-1	ASSFHRGTEQY
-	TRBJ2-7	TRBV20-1	SATPSVSSYEQY
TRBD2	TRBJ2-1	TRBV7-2	ASSLIGTKLYNEQF
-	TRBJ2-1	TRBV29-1	SVEVRPYNEQF